In its sample, the clone carrying this T cell receptor (beta chain) was seen a few times. Antigen specificity is unknown. The data were taken from a study of blood T cells in healthy people across ages. Study information: Per two T cells, about one barcoded beta molecule was captured through template switching. Whole-study findings and limits: The recorded TCR beta diversity per million T cells decreased in a roughly linear manner with age. No one knew whether donors had CMV, which possibly confounded expanded clonotype changes.

Germline CDR1 is SEHNR and CDR2 is FQNEAQ (reference sequence). V was clipped by 6 bases and J by 0 bases, with 12 bases between them. The CDR3 extends over 15 amino acids. Sample-barcoded 5' priming and a J-beta primer mix drove a second PCR of about 7 to 12 cycles. TCRdb itself ran the 5' RACE reads through MiXCR, one entry per CDR3 protein. Here the sample spans some 1.5 million distinct CDR3 sequences, about 28% being singletons. The TCR sequence derives from a woman aged 25 to 39 in good health. The rearrangement uses TRBV7-9 and TRBJ2-4; no reliable D call. What was sequenced was blood. The CDR3: CASSLLGQAKNIQYF. The DNA for the CDR3 is TGTGCCAGCAGTTTACTGGGCCAAGCCAAAAACATTCAGTACTTC.